These 5 T cell receptor beta chains share one sample of origin, sequenced in a study of identifying expanded T cells in peripheral blood. Clones were read by immunoSEQ multiplex PCR, and TCRdb kept only the in-frame ones, dropping some. The sample carries over 80,000 clones, around 87% recorded once. The source material was blood. The receptors originated from a person aged 18 to 70 in good health.

The chain carries TRBV18 and TRBJ1-3; TRBD1 matches 9 bases. Per germline, CDR1 KGHSH and CDR2 LQKENI. The CDR3 spans 18 residues. Trimming removed 3 bases from V and 2 bases from J; junction bases left unmatched: 11. CDR3 in amino acids: CASSPKAPGQGAGNTIYF. CDR3 nucleotides: TGTGCCAGCTCACCGAAAGCCCCGGGACAGGGTGCTGGAAACACCATATATTTT.

V gene TRBV5-1 combines with J gene TRBJ1-4; 8 bases are shared with TRBD1. The germline V gene has CDR1 SGHRS and CDR2 YFSETQ. This CDR3 comprises 14 residues. The V gene end was trimmed by 4 bases and the J gene end by 8 bases; junction bases not matched to a gene: 7. The CDR3 spells CASSPTGVWEKLFF. CDR3 coding DNA: TGCGCCAGCAGCCCGACAGGGGTGTGGGAAAAACTGTTTTTT.

The chain joins TRBV7-2 to TRBJ1-1, with no clear D. V was clipped by 3 bases and J by 3 bases, with 2 bases between them. This CDR3 has 11 amino acids. Germline V gene sequence: CDR1 SGHTA, CDR2 FQGNSA. This CDR3 reads CASSFDTEAFF. In DNA form, the CDR3 reads TGTGCCAGCAGCTTTGACACTGAAGCTTTCTTT.

The chain combines TRBV19 with TRBJ2-3, with TRBD1 as a possible D gene (6 bases). The CDR3 is made up of 16 amino acids. V was trimmed by 3 bases and J by 7 bases, leaving 20 bases between them. Germline lookup yields CDR1 LNHDA and CDR2 SQIVND (reference sequence). The CDR3 nucleotides are TGTGCCAGTAGTATCCGCGGACAGAGCCCGTCGAATACGCAGTATTTT. It codes for CASSIRGQSPSNTQYF.

The V call is TRBV19, the J call TRBJ1-6; D not certain. With 8 bases removed from V and 0 bases from J, the gap between germline ends came to 14 bases. The CDR3 spans 16 residues. Germline values: CDR1 LNHDA, CDR2 SQIVND (reference sequence). The CDR3 region has the DNA TGTGCCAGTTTGCCGGACCTGAGCTCCTATAATTCACCCCTCCACTTT. Translating gives CASLPDLSSYNSPLHF.